The subject of this entry is one TCR beta chain. The germline gives CDR1 MNHEY, CDR2 SVGAGI. The CDR3 has 14 residues. V lost 0 bases to trimming and J lost 6 bases; unmatched junction nucleotides: 4. This table comes from immunoSEQ multiplex PCR, and its TCRdb copy is limited to in-frame clones, with some not included. The repertoire holds about 7,800 clones, 73% seen once, with about three fifths in the top ten. This record comes from a study of OX40 agonist ivuxolimab in advanced cancers. Study at large: Among those treated, three patients had partial responses, one with hepatocellular carcinoma and two with cutaneous melanoma.

V gene TRBV6-5 combines with J gene TRBJ1-2; 7 positions agree with TRBD1. The source of this sequence is an adult with an advanced solid tumor such as melanoma, head and neck, liver or kidney cancer. The sequences come from CD4+ or CD8+ T cells sorted from blood, collected in a trial of the OX40 agonist ivuxolimab. The CDR3 bases are TGTGCCAGCAGTTACTCCCAGGGGACAGATGGCTACACCTTC. Translated, it gives CASSYSQGTDGYTF.